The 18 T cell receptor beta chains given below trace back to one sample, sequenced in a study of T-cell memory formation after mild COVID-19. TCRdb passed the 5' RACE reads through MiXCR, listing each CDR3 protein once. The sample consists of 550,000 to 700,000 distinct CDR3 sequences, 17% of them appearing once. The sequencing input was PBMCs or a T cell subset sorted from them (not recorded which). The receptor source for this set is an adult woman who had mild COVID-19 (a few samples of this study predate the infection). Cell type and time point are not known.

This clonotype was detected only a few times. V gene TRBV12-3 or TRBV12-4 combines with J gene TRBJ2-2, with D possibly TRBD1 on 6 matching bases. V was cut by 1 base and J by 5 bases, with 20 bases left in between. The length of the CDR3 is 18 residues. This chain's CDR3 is CASSLEDSPFLRTGELFF. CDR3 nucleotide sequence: TGTGCCAGCAGTTTAGAGGACAGCCCCTTCCTTAGGACCGGGGAGCTGTTTTTT.

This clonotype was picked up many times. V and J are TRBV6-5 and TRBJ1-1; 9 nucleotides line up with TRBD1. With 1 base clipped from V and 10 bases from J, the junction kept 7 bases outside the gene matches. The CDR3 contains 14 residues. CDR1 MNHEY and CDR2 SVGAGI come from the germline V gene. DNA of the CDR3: TGTGCCAGCAGTTACTTAACAGGGGGCGTAAGAGCTTTCTTT. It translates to CASSYLTGGVRAFF.

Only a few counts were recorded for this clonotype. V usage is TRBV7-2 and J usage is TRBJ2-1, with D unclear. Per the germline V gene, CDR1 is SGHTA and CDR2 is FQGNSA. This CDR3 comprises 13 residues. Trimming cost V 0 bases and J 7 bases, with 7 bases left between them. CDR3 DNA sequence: TGTGCCAGCAGCTTAGCCAGGTGGAATGAGCAGTTCTTC. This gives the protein CASSLARWNEQFF.

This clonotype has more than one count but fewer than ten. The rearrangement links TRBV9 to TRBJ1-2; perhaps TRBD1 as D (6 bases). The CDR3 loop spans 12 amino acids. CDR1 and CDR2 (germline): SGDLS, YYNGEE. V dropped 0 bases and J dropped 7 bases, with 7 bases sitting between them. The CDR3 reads CASSVVRGGYTF. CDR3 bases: TGTGCCAGCAGCGTAGTCAGGGGTGGCTACACCTTC.

This chain's CDR3 is CASSNPGQGRDNEQFF. The CDR3 DNA follows: TGTGCCAGCAGCAACCCGGGACAGGGCAGGGACAATGAGCAGTTCTTC. This sequence joins TRBV9 and TRBJ2-1; 9 nucleotides line up with TRBD1. The CDR3 contains 16 residues. Germline-derived CDR1 and CDR2 are SGDLS and YYNGEE. V lost 4 bases to trimming and J lost 5 bases; unmatched junction nucleotides: 10.

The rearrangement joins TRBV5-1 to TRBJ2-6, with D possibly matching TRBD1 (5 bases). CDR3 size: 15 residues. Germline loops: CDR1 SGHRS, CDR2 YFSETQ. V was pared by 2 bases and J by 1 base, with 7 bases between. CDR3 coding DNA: TGCGCCAGCAGCTTTGCAGGGTCTGGGGCCAACGTCCTGACTTTC. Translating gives CASSFAGSGANVLTF.

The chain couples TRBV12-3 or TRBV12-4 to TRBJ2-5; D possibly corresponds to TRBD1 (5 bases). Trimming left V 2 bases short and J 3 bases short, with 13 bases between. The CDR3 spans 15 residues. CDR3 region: CASSLYGQGKETQYF. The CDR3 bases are TGTGCCAGCAGTTTATACGGGCAGGGCAAAGAGACCCAGTACTTC.

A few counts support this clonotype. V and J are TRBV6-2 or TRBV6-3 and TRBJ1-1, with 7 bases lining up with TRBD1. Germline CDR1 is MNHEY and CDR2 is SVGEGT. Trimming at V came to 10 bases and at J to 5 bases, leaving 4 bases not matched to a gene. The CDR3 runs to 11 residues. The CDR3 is CAIRGWTEAFF. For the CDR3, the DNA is TGTGCCATCAGGGGGTGGACTGAAGCTTTCTTT.

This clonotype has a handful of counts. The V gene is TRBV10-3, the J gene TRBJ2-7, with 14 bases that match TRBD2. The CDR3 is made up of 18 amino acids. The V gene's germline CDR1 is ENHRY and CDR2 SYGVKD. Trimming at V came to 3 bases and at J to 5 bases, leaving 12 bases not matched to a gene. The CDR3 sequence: CAISESGTSGGPVNEQYF. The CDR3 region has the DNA TGTGCCATCAGTGAATCGGGGACTAGCGGGGGTCCCGTCAACGAGCAGTACTTC.

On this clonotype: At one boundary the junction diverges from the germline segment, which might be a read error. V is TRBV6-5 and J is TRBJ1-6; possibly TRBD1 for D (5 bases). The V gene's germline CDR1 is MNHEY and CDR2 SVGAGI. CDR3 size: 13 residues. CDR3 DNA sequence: TGTGCCAGCACCCCTGGGGGGGATTCACCCTTCCACTTT. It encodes CASTPGGDSPFHF.

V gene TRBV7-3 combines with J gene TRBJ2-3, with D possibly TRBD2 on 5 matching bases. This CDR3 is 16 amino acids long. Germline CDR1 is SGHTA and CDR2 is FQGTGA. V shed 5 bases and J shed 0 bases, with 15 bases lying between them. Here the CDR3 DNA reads TGTGCCAGCAGCCCCGGATCGGGATTTAGCACAGATACGCAGTATTTT. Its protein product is CASSPGSGFSTDTQYF.

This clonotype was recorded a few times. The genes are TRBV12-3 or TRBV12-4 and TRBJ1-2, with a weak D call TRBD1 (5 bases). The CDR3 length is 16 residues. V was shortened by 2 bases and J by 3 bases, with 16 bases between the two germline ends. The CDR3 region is CASSLLTGGPYYGYTF. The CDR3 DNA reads TGTGCCAGCAGTTTATTAACTGGGGGTCCCTACTATGGCTACACCTTC.

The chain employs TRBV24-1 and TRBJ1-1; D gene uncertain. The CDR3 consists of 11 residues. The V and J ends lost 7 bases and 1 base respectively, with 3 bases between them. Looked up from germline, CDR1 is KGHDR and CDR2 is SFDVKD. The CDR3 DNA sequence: TGTGCCACCAGACAGAACACTGAAGCTTTCTTT. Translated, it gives CATRQNTEAFF.

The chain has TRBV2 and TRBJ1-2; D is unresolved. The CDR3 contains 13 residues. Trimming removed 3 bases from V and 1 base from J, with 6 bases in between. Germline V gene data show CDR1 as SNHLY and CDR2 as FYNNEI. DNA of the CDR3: TGTGCCAGCAGTGAGGAGGTTAACTATGGCTACACCTTC. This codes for CASSEEVNYGYTF.

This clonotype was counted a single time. This chain's CDR3 is CASSLPGSLYEQYF. CDR3 DNA: TGTGCCAGCAGCTTACCGGGATCCCTCTACGAGCAGTACTTC. The chain couples TRBV7-9 to TRBJ2-7; the D gene is possibly TRBD2 (5 bases). This CDR3 has 14 residues. Per the germline V gene, CDR1 is SEHNR and CDR2 is FQNEAQ (reference sequence). V was shortened by 2 bases and J by 3 bases, with 11 bases between the two germline ends.

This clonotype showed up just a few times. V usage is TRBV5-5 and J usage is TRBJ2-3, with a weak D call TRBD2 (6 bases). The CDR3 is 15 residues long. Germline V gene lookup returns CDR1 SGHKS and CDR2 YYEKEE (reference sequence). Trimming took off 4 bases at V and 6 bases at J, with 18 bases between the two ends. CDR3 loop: CASSPTDAGSDTQYF. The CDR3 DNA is TGTGCCAGCAGCCCTACCGACGCGGGATCGGATACGCAGTATTTT.

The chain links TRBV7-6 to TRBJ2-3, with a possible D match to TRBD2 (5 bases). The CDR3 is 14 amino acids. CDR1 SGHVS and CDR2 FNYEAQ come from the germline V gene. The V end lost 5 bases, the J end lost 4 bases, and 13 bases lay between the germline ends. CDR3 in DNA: TGTGCCAGCAGCCTCAGGACTGGGGCAGATACGCAGTATTTT. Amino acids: CASSLRTGADTQYF.

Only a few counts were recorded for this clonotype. CDR3 bases: TGTGCCAGCAGTTACTCGGCCGGGACAAGCACTGAAGCTTTCTTT. Amino acid sequence: CASSYSAGTSTEAFF. This chain links TRBV6-5 with TRBJ1-1; TRBD1 is a possible D gene (6 bases). The CDR3 runs 15 residues. Germline loops: CDR1 MNHEY, CDR2 SVGAGI. V shed 0 bases and J shed 4 bases, with 12 bases lying between them.